Given below is one T cell receptor beta chain in context. The antigen remains undetermined. The sample is drawn from a study of shared clonotypes between healthy human individuals. Study as a whole: Donors were a couple of women and a few men aged 18 to 49. Each donor's CD4 naive and CD4 memory cells filled three plates apiece, CD8 naive two, and CD8 memory one. Whole-study results and caveats: When naive CD4 clonotypes were compared across a handful of donors, 4% to 5.5% were shared.

TCRdb's copy holds only in-frame clones and misses some; the assay was immunoSEQ multiplex PCR. The data show approximately 2,200,000 clones, with 85% to 95% seen just once and under 2% held by the top ten. Naive CD8 isolation took CD45RO-negative cells positively selected for CCR7 and excluded terminally differentiated effector memory CD45RA+ cells. V lost 4 bases to trimming and J lost 3 bases, with 17 bases between them. In germline, CDR1 is SGHNT, CDR2 YYREEE (reference sequence). The CDR3 totals 15 residues. Sequenced: naive CD8+ T cells from PBMCs. The chain employs TRBV5-4 and TRBJ2-7; D tentatively reads TRBD1 or TRBD2 (5 bases each). The clonotype comes from a man younger than 35 in good health. Some clones in this sample may be carry-over from other donors' samples. CDR3 nucleotides: TGTGCCAGCAGCCGAGGGACCGACGGGCTCTACGAGCAGTACTTC. Encoded protein: CASSRGTDGLYEQYF.